These 26 T cell receptor beta chains originate from one sample sequenced in a study of blood T cell repertoires in COVID-19. Sequencing used immunoSEQ multiplex PCR; TCRdb keeps in-frame clones, though not all of them. Seen here are 190,000 or so clones, 75% to 90% observed once, and the top ten hold around 19%. The sample taken for sequencing was PBMCs or T cells enriched from blood (not recorded which). The receptors come from a man in his forties or fifties who had recovered from COVID-19.

The DNA of the CDR3 is TGCGCCAGCAGCCAAGATGGTGGTCTGGGGGGAGGGGGGTCCTATAATTCACCCCTCCACTTT. Translation: CASSQDGGLGGGGSYNSPLHF. V usage is TRBV4-1 and J usage is TRBJ1-6, with D possibly matching TRBD1 (6 bases). The CDR3 is 21 amino acids. The V and J ends lost 0 bases and 1 base respectively, with 22 bases between them. Germline CDR1 is MGHRA and CDR2 is YSYEKL.

This clone was counted ten times or more. The V gene is TRBV7-3, the J gene TRBJ2-2, with D maybe TRBD2 (5 bases). The CDR3 has 16 amino acids. Trimming cost V 5 bases and J 0 bases, with 13 bases left between them. Germline V gene lookup returns CDR1 SGHTA and CDR2 FQGTGA. CDR3 sequence (DNA): TGTGCCAGCAGCCTACACAGCGGTCCGAACACCGGGGAGCTGTTTTTT. This gives the protein CASSLHSGPNTGELFF.

CDR3 sequence: CATSREVVGGSYNEQFF. Written as DNA, the CDR3 is TGTGCCACCAGCAGAGAGGTTGTAGGCGGGAGCTACAATGAGCAGTTCTTC. V and J are TRBV15 and TRBJ2-1; TRBD2 agrees at 7 bases. The CDR3 contains 17 residues. V lost 0 bases, J lost 3 bases, and 8 bases stayed unmatched. Germline lookup yields CDR1 LNHNV and CDR2 YYDKDF (reference sequence). Full variable domain (missing parts from reference TRBV15 and TRBJ2-1): DAMVIQNPRYQVTQFGKPVTLSCSQTLNHNVMYWYQQKSSQAPKLLFHYYDKDFNNEADTPDNFQSRRPNTSFCFLDIRSPGLGDTAMYLCATSREVVGGSYNEQFFGPGTRLTVL.

The CDR3: CALGQSNSGANVLTF. Written as DNA, the CDR3 is TGTGCCCTGGGACAGTCCAACTCTGGGGCCAACGTCCTGACTTTC. V and J are TRBV19 and TRBJ2-6; 7 bases agree with TRBD1. CDR3 length: 15 residues. Germline CDR1 LNHDA, CDR2 SQIVND (reference sequence). Germline trimming cut 11 bases from V and 0 bases from J; bases unmatched to any gene: 7.

This clone was seen once. J is TRBJ2-3 and V is TRBV9, with 7 positions matching TRBD2. Trimming cost V 4 bases and J 2 bases; bases outside gene matches: 10. Germline assignment: CDR1 SGDLS and CDR2 YYNGEE. This CDR3 is built from 16 residues. The CDR3 bases are TGTGCCAGCAGCCCAGGACTAGTGGGAACCACAGATACGCAGTATTTT. Protein product: CASSPGLVGTTDTQYF.

The genes are TRBV11-1 and TRBJ2-1; 9 positions match TRBD2. The CDR3 runs to 16 residues. V gave up 5 bases and J gave up 4 bases; unmatched junction bases: 9. CDR1 and CDR2 (germline): SGHAT, FQDESV (reference sequence). This chain's CDR3 is CASSTTSGLLYNEQFF. The CDR3 DNA sequence: TGTGCCAGCAGCACAACTAGCGGGCTCCTATACAATGAGCAGTTCTTC. Full variable domain (missing parts from reference TRBV11-1 and TRBJ2-1): EAEVAQSPRYKITEKSQAVAFWCDPISGHATLYWYRQILGQGPELLVQFQDESVVDDSQLPKDRFSAERLKGVDSTLKIQPAELGDSAMYLCASSTTSGLLYNEQFFGPGTRLTVL.

The V call is TRBV5-3, the J call TRBJ1-2; D call uncertain. TRBV5-3 is an ORF, and what it does is uncertain. Between the trimmed V and J ends, which lost 1 base and 0 bases, there was a span of 7 bases. This CDR3 is 14 amino acids long. The CDR3: CARSLSGTNYGYTF. The CDR3 coding sequence is TGTGCCAGAAGCTTGTCGGGAACTAACTATGGCTACACCTTC.

This sequence joins TRBV27 and TRBJ1-5; 8 bases map to TRBD1. This CDR3 is 17 amino acids long. Germline V gene lookup returns CDR1 MNHEY and CDR2 SMNVEV (reference sequence). V was pared by 0 bases and J by 0 bases, with 4 bases of the junction left unmatched. The DNA for the CDR3 is TGTGCCAGCAGTTTATCCTGGACAGGGATTAGCAATCAGCCCCAGCATTTT. Its translation is CASSLSWTGISNQPQHF.

This chain uses TRBV28 with TRBJ2-1, with D possibly TRBD1 on 6 matching bases. Deletions cut 5 bases from V and 0 bases from J, with 11 bases between. The CDR3 length is 15 residues. Germline CDR1 reads MDHEN; CDR2 reads SYDVKM. This CDR3 reads CASSNGQSSYNEQFF. CDR3 DNA sequence: TGTGCCAGCAGTAACGGACAGAGCTCCTACAATGAGCAGTTCTTC.

The chain carries TRBV21-1 and TRBJ1-2. TRBV21-1 counts as a pseudogene. CDR3 length: 16 amino acids. DNA for the CDR3: TGTGCCTGGCGGAGACTTTCTCCTCTGTTGGGCTATGGCTACACCTTC. This encodes CAWRRLSPLLGYGYTF.

The chain recombines TRBV6-2 or TRBV6-3 with TRBJ1-2; D is unresolved. V lost 5 bases, J lost 4 bases, and 5 bases lay in between. Looked up from germline, CDR1 is MNHEY and CDR2 is SVGEGT. CDR3 length equals 11 residues. In DNA form, the CDR3 reads TGTGCCAGCAGTACTAGCTATGGCTACACCTTC. Its protein is CASSTSYGYTF.

J is TRBJ2-2 and V is TRBV3-1 (or the pseudogene TRBV3-2); 11 bases agree with TRBD2. Per the germline V gene, CDR1 is LGHDT and CDR2 is YNNKEL (reference sequence). This CDR3 comprises 17 residues. Losses at the gene ends were 1 base for V and 4 bases for J; bases not matched to a gene: 5. The CDR3 DNA reads TGTGCCAGCAGCCAAGTGTCTAGCGGGAGGTTCACCGGGGAGCTGTTTTTT. Translation gives CASSQVSSGRFTGELFF.

The CDR3 nucleotides are TGTGCCTGGAGTGTAGGTGGACACAGGAACACTGAAGCTTTCTTT. Its protein product is CAWSVGGHRNTEAFF. The chain joins TRBV30 to TRBJ1-1; the D gene is possibly TRBD1 (5 bases). The CDR3 extends over 15 amino acids. The V gene lost 0 bases and the J gene lost 1 base, with 12 bases spanning the gap. In germline, CDR1 is GTSNPN, CDR2 SVGIG (reference sequence).

The chain carries TRBV3-1 (or the pseudogene TRBV3-2) and TRBJ1-1, with TRBD1 matching 8 bases. This CDR3 contains 16 residues. Germline V gives CDR1 LGHDT, CDR2 YNNKEL (reference sequence). Trimming cost V 1 base and J 3 bases; bases outside gene matches: 7. CDR3 coding DNA: TGTGCCAGCAGCCAAGGGACAGGGTTTATAGACACTGAAGCTTTCTTT. Translated, it gives CASSQGTGFIDTEAFF.

The chain couples TRBV5-1 to TRBJ2-3; TRBD2 aligns across 12 bases. V lost 3 bases, J lost 4 bases, and 12 bases stayed unmatched. Germline V CDR1 and CDR2: SGHRS, YFSETQ. This CDR3 region has 18 residues. This chain's CDR3 is CASSSMPTTSGSPDTQYF. CDR3 coding DNA: TGCGCCAGCAGCTCAATGCCAACGACTAGCGGGAGTCCAGATACGCAGTATTTT.

The V call is TRBV7-6, the J call TRBJ1-3, with unresolved D. The germline V gene encodes CDR1 SGHVS and CDR2 FNYEAQ. Trimming took 1 base from V and 0 from J, leaving 10 bases between them. This CDR3 spans 16 amino acids. The CDR3 reads CASSLGSVTSGNTIYF. CDR3 coding DNA: TGTGCCAGCAGCTTAGGATCAGTAACCTCTGGAAACACCATATATTTT.

The chain employs TRBV7-3 and TRBJ2-1; maybe TRBD2 (7 bases). Germline lookup yields CDR1 SGHTA and CDR2 FQGTGA. There are 15 residues in the CDR3. The V end was cut by 5 bases, the J end by 4 bases, with 15 bases between. CDR3 amino acids: CASSPRGLPYNEQFF. The CDR3 DNA reads TGTGCCAGCAGCCCCAGGGGACTACCGTACAATGAGCAGTTCTTC.

The gene calls are TRBV24-1 and TRBJ1-1, with D unclear. Trimming removed 4 bases at V and 11 bases at J, with 10 bases between. CDR1 is KGHDR, CDR2 SFDVKD, per germline. The CDR3 runs to 11 residues. For the CDR3, the DNA is TGTGCCACCAGTGACGCTCGGAGGGCTTTCTTT. Translation gives CATSDARRAFF.

This chain links TRBV4-1 with TRBJ2-5, with D perhaps matching TRBD1 (5 bases). Germline CDR1 is MGHRA and CDR2 is YSYEKL. Trimming took 0 bases from V and 2 from J, leaving 10 bases between them. This CDR3 comprises 15 residues. CDR3 in amino acids: CASSQDPTVQETQYF. The CDR3 DNA reads as TGCGCCAGCAGCCAAGATCCGACAGTACAAGAGACCCAGTACTTC.

This sequence joins TRBV7-2 and TRBJ1-4; D unclear. V lost 5 bases, J lost 0 bases, and 7 bases lay in between. Per the germline V gene, CDR1 is SGHTA and CDR2 is FQGNSA. CDR3 size: 14 residues. The CDR3 is CASSTQATNEKLFF. DNA of the CDR3: TGTGCCAGCAGCACCCAGGCAACTAATGAAAAACTGTTTTTT.

The rearrangement joins TRBV3-1 (or the pseudogene TRBV3-2) to TRBJ2-1; no reliable D call. This CDR3 has 12 amino acids. The V gene's germline CDR1 is LGHDT and CDR2 YNNKEL (reference sequence). The V gene lost 5 bases and the J gene lost 7 bases, with 9 bases spanning the gap. CDR3 protein: CASSAARNEQFF. The CDR3 DNA is TGTGCCAGCAGCGCTGCCAGGAATGAGCAGTTCTTC.

The chain has TRBV7-8 and TRBJ1-2, with D tentatively TRBD1 (5 bases). This CDR3 is built from 17 residues. CDR1 is SGHVS and CDR2 is FQNEAQ in the germline V gene. V was pared by 1 base and J by 6 bases, with 21 bases between. The CDR3 is CASSLEGGAGGGNGYTF. The CDR3 DNA is TGTGCCAGCAGCTTAGAGGGAGGGGCAGGCGGAGGTAATGGCTACACCTTC.

The chain uses TRBV5-1 and TRBJ1-1; D is possibly TRBD1 (6 bases). This CDR3 is 14 amino acids long. The ends were cut back, 5 bases at V and 1 base at J, with 12 bases in the middle. The germline CDR1 and CDR2 sequences are SGHRS and YFSETQ. The CDR3 reads CASRGVTGNTEAFF. The CDR3 nucleotides read TGCGCCAGCAGAGGCGTGACAGGGAACACTGAAGCTTTCTTT.

This chain joins TRBV27 and TRBJ2-7; D possibly corresponds to TRBD2 (6 bases). The CDR3 is made up of 14 amino acids. Looked up from germline, CDR1 is MNHEY and CDR2 is SMNVEV (reference sequence). V was pared by 3 bases and J by 0 bases, with 9 bases between. In nucleotides, the CDR3 is TGTGCCAGCAGTTTTTCCGGGAGCTCCTACGAGCAGTACTTC. This translates into CASSFSGSSYEQYF.

J is TRBJ1-1 and V is TRBV5-4; perhaps TRBD1 as D (5 bases). CDR3 length: 14 residues. V dropped 0 bases and J dropped 8 bases, with 14 bases sitting between them. Germline lookup yields CDR1 SGHNT and CDR2 YYREEE (reference sequence). CDR3 coding DNA: TGTGCCAGCAGCTTGGAAGGGTTTGGGGCCGAAGCTTTCTTT. Translated: CASSLEGFGAEAFF. Full variable domain (outside the CDR3, taken from reference TRBV5-4 and TRBJ1-1): ETGVTQSPTHLIKTRGQQVTLRCSSQSGHNTVSWYQQALGQGPQFIFQYYREEENGRGNFPPRFSGLQFPNYSSELNVNALELDDSALYLCASSLEGFGAEAFFGQGTRLTVV.

The rearrangement uses TRBV25-1 and TRBJ1-4, with 10 bases that match TRBD1. V shed 3 bases, J shed 4 bases, and the junction held 5 bases outside the gene matches. CDR1 is MGHDK, CDR2 SYGVNS, per germline. The CDR3 is 16 amino acids. The CDR3 DNA follows: TGTGCCAGCAGTGAGGGGGGGACAGGGGTTAATGAAAAACTGTTTTTT. Amino acids: CASSEGGTGVNEKLFF.